These 10 T cell receptor beta chains originate from one sample sequenced in a study of blood T cell repertoires in COVID-19. Generated by immunoSEQ multiplex PCR, the TCRdb table keeps only in-frame clones and is missing some. There are some 57,000 clones in the sample; roughly 92% occur only once, and 5% to 6% lies in the top ten. Sequencing was performed on peripheral blood. These receptor sequences come from a human donor in a cohort sampled during active COVID-19.

The chain has TRBV7-5 and TRBJ2-7; the D call TRBD2 from the table was never checked on the DNA. TRBV7-5 is classified as a pseudogene. The CDR3 has 17 residues. CDR3 amino acids: CARSLFLAGPNQYEQYF. In DNA form, the CDR3 reads TGTGCCAGAAGCTTATTCTTAGCGGGTCCTAACCAATACGAGCAGTACTTC.

The CDR3, as DNA: TGTGCCAGCAGCGCACCGGACAGGATCAATGGCTACACCTTC. Translated: CASSAPDRINGYTF. This rearrangement joins TRBV9 to TRBJ1-2; 7 bases line up with TRBD1. The CDR3 length is 14 residues. Germline loops: CDR1 SGDLS, CDR2 YYNGEE. V trimming: 3 bases; J trimming: 6 bases; junction bases outside the gene matches: 8.

This chain joins TRBV28 and TRBJ1-3; D gene ambiguous. The V gene's germline CDR1 is MDHEN and CDR2 SYDVKM. V was pared by 3 bases and J by 2 bases, with 2 bases between. The CDR3 is 12 amino acids. CDR3 sequence reads: CASSFTGNTIYF. DNA of the CDR3: TGTGCCAGCAGTTTCACTGGAAACACCATATATTTT.

The V gene is TRBV28, the J gene TRBJ2-7; D remains unclear. From germline, CDR1 is MDHEN and CDR2 SYDVKM. CDR3 size: 14 residues. Trimming left V 5 bases short and J 0 bases short, with 11 bases between. The CDR3 region is CASSTPTNSYEQYF. CDR3 nucleotide sequence: TGTGCCAGCAGTACCCCGACAAACTCCTACGAGCAGTACTTC.

This clone has a handful of counts. The CDR3 sequence is CASSLGDSYEQYF. The CDR3 DNA reads TGTGCCAGCAGCTTAGGAGATTCCTACGAGCAGTACTTC. The chain recombines TRBV7-3 with TRBJ2-7, with D uncertain. Deletions cut 2 bases from V and 1 base from J, with 6 bases between. Looked up from germline, CDR1 is SGHTA and CDR2 is FQGTGA. CDR3 length equals 13 residues.

This clone was observed once. The chain couples TRBV25-1 to TRBJ1-1; 8 nucleotides align to TRBD1. CDR1 and CDR2 (germline): MGHDK, SYGVNS. V was clipped by 3 bases and J by 0 bases; unmatched bases: 9. This CDR3 comprises 17 residues. CDR3 DNA sequence: TGTGCCAGCAGTGAGTCGTCAGGGGGCGGGATGAACACTGAAGCTTTCTTT. Its translation is CASSESSGGGMNTEAFF.

The chain recombines TRBV27 with TRBJ2-2, with D uncertain. Germline V CDR1 and CDR2: MNHEY, SMNVEV (reference sequence). V was cut by 6 bases and J by 6 bases, with 14 bases left in between. The CDR3 extends over 14 amino acids. CDR3 protein: CASSPLGGAGELFF. The DNA for the CDR3 is TGTGCCAGCAGCCCCCTCGGTGGTGCCGGGGAGCTGTTTTTT.

The chain links TRBV19 to TRBJ2-7, with TRBD1 identical over 7 bases. CDR1 and CDR2 from the germline V gene are LNHDA and SQIVND (reference sequence). V dropped 5 bases and J dropped 5; count of bases not matched to a gene: 9. The CDR3 covers 14 residues. The CDR3 DNA reads as TGTGCCAGTAGTCCCGAGCACAGGGGCCACGAGCAGTACTTC. This codes for CASSPEHRGHEQYF.

This chain uses TRBV15 with TRBJ1-1; D not resolved. The CDR3 runs 13 residues. Germline V gene sequence: CDR1 LNHNV, CDR2 YYDKDF (reference sequence). V lost 0 bases to trimming and J lost 0 bases, with 2 bases between them. CDR3 protein: CATSRDMNTEAFF. CDR3 in DNA: TGTGCCACCAGCAGAGATATGAACACTGAAGCTTTCTTT.

This chain connects TRBV28 to TRBJ1-4, with a possible D match to TRBD1 (6 bases). Per germline, CDR1 MDHEN and CDR2 SYDVKM. This CDR3 spans 14 amino acids. V was cut by 4 bases and J by 7 bases, with 13 bases left in between. CDR3 nucleotides: TGTGCCAGCAGTTCCGGGGGGCCCAGTGAAAAACTGTTTTTT. It codes for CASSSGGPSEKLFF.